This entry concerns a single T cell receptor beta chain. The data stem from a study of blood T cell repertoires in COVID-19. For the study at large: Sites across the United States, Italy and Spain contributed samples from acute and convalescent COVID-19. Sample material is recorded as cDNA or gDNA derived from T cells, B-cell-depleted T cells, or PBMCs.

The authors' processing: Estimation of nucleated cell counts was performed using reference gene primer amplification. Sequenced by immunoSEQ multiplex PCR; TCRdb stores in-frame clones only, minus some. The V and J calls and clone size were taken over from that table, and D and trimming were inferred from the DNA. The profile shows 200,000 to 300,000 clones, roughly nine tenths of them singletons. This clonotype was sampled from a man in his 60s with acute or convalescent COVID-19. The sample was peripheral blood.

CDR3 amino acids: CASSRARLATEQYF. The CDR3 coding sequence is TGTGCCAGCAGCCGGGCCCGACTAGCGACCGAGCAGTACTTC. This chain connects TRBV7-8 to TRBJ2-7; 8 nucleotides match TRBD2. This CDR3 contains 14 residues. After removal of 5 bases from V and 6 bases from J, the junction contained 9 bases not matched to a gene. The germline V gene has CDR1 SGHVS and CDR2 FQNEAQ. Using reference TRBV7-8 and TRBJ2-7 for the parts outside the CDR3, the full variable domain is GAGVSQSPRYKVAKRGQDVALRCDPISGHVSLFWYQQALGQGPEFLTYFQNEAQLDKSGLPSDRFFAERPEGSVSTLKIQRTQQEDSAVYLCASSRARLATEQYFGPGTRLTVT.